The TCR beta chain described here comes from a study of OX40 agonist ivuxolimab in advanced cancers. About the research overall: Mean age roughly 65 years, range roughly 20 to 85; approximately 83% male.

Clones were read by immunoSEQ multiplex PCR, and TCRdb kept only the in-frame ones, dropping some. The sample records about 110,000 clones, 75% to 95% being singletons. This TCR came from an adult with an advanced solid tumor such as melanoma, head and neck, liver or kidney cancer. The sample was CD4+ or CD8+ T cells sorted from blood, taken in a trial of the OX40 agonist ivuxolimab.

In DNA, the CDR3 is TGTGCCAGCTGTACGGGGGGTAGTTTCTGCAATCAGCCCCAGCATTTT. Its translation is CASCTGGSFCNQPQHF. The chain is built from TRBV28 and TRBJ1-5; a weak D match, TRBD1 (5 bases). The CDR3 has 16 residues. The germline gives CDR1 MDHEN, CDR2 SYDVKM. The V and J ends lost 8 bases and 2 bases respectively, with 19 bases between them.